This TCR beta chain was documented in a study of cytomegalovirus exposure and HLA in healthy donors. Looking at the study overall: Most genotyped donors, about four fifths of some 400, had Caucasian-associated genetic ancestry.

In regard to this clone: The antigen is unknown.

PCR primers comprised 60 Vbeta and 13 Jbeta primers. Sequenced by immunoSEQ multiplex PCR; TCRdb stores in-frame clones only, minus some. Here the sample spans about 140,000 clones, about three quarters being singletons. Findings and caveats of the study: Accurate predictions that matched the HLA-A and HLA-B alleles of most subjects were reportedly made from TCR beta sequences. A likely sequencing artifact accounted for one observed cluster of highly shared sequence variants. The study flagged around 160 TCR beta chains as cytomegalovirus-associated.

V shed 6 bases and J 2 bases; nucleotides not matched to a gene: 9. The CDR3 is 15 residues long. CDR1 and CDR2 from the germline V gene are MDHEN and SYDVKM. This TCR came from a female donor in good health and CMV-seronegative. Sequencing input: PBMCs. The chain links TRBV28 to TRBJ2-7; the match to TRBD1 covers 8 bases. The CDR3 sequence is CASRIGQGPPYEQYF. The CDR3, as DNA: TGTGCCAGCAGAATTGGACAGGGTCCCCCCTACGAGCAGTACTTC.